Listed here is a single TCR beta chain. The sample is drawn from a study of blood T cell repertoires in COVID-19. Study-level background: Donors in the United States, Italy and Spain gave samples during acute or convalescent COVID-19. The analysed material was cDNA or gDNA that came from T cells, B-cell-depleted T cells, or PBMCs.

Per the authors' pipeline: Cell counts per sample came from amplifying reference gene primers. Assay used: immunoSEQ multiplex PCR; TCRdb lists only in-frame clones, some missing. V, J and clone size are taken as reported in that table, and D and trimming were inferred from the DNA itself. Among 40,000 to 55,000 clones listed, approximately 78% were seen once. Sequences were obtained from peripheral blood. The receptor's source is a human donor with acute or convalescent COVID-19. The donor label of this sample is uncertain.

DNA for the CDR3: TGCGCCAGCAGTGGCGGTTCATCGGGCACAGATACGCAGTATTTT. It yields the protein CASSGGSSGTDTQYF. This chain joins TRBV10-2 and TRBJ2-3, with D hard to call. Trimming took 4 bases from V and 1 from J, leaving 12 bases between them. Germline V gene lookup returns CDR1 WSHSY and CDR2 SAAADI. The CDR3 runs 15 residues.